Shown below are 22 T cell receptor beta chains from a single sample sequenced in a study of blood T cell repertoires in COVID-19. Some clones are missing from TCRdb's copy, which holds only in-frame ones; the method was immunoSEQ multiplex PCR. The data show about 250,000 clones, with approximately 84% seen just once and 15% to 17% held by the top ten. What was sequenced was PBMCs or T cells enriched from blood (not recorded which). Every receptor here comes from a man between 18 and 35 years old who had recovered from COVID-19.

The chain couples TRBV5-1 to TRBJ1-2; the match to TRBD1 covers 8 bases. Germline V gene data show CDR1 as SGHRS and CDR2 as YFSETQ. The J segment lost 5 bases and the V segment lost 3 bases, leaving 6 bases of the junction unmatched. The CDR3 totals 14 residues. CDR3 in DNA: TGCGCCAGCAGCTCGGACAGGGACGTTTATGGCTACACCTTC. Translating gives CASSSDRDVYGYTF. Full variable domain (outside the CDR3, taken from reference TRBV5-1 and TRBJ1-2): KAGVTQTPRYLIKTRGQQVTLSCSPISGHRSVSWYQQTPGQGLQFLFEYFSETQRNKGNFPGRFSGRQFSNSRSEMNVSTLELGDSALYLCASSSDRDVYGYTFGSGTRLTVV.

The chain has TRBV7-9 and TRBJ1-4; no definite D call. The V and J ends lost 1 base and 4 bases respectively, with 7 bases between them. Germline V gene lookup returns CDR1 SEHNR and CDR2 FQNEAQ (reference sequence). There are 14 residues in the CDR3. The CDR3 nucleotides read TGTGCCAGCAGCTTAGTGGCGGGTAATGAAAAACTGTTTTTT. This translates into CASSLVAGNEKLFF.

Of note for this clone: Additional DNA sequences in this sample encode the identical CDR3. The genes are TRBV9 and TRBJ2-1; 14 bases fit TRBD2. Germline assignment: CDR1 SGDLS and CDR2 YYNGEE. Unmatched junction bases numbered 1, after V lost 2 bases and J lost 3 bases. The CDR3 is 16 residues long. As DNA, the CDR3 is TGTGCCAGCAGCGTGGGGACTAGCGGGAGCTACAATGAGCAGTTCTTC. This gives the protein CASSVGTSGSYNEQFF.

The genes are TRBV19 and TRBJ2-5, with D possibly TRBD2 on 5 matching bases. Germline V gene lookup returns CDR1 LNHDA and CDR2 SQIVND (reference sequence). The CDR3 contains 13 residues. V lost 1 base and J lost 9, with 12 bases in between. CDR3 coding DNA: TGTGCCAGTAGTATAGGTGCGGGTAGGGCCCAGTACTTC. Amino acid sequence: CASSIGAGRAQYF.

The chain joins TRBV27 to TRBJ1-2; D remains unclear. The CDR3 loop spans 12 amino acids. Germline CDR1 is MNHEY and CDR2 is SMNVEV (reference sequence). The V gene lost 6 bases and the J gene lost 2 bases, with 7 bases spanning the gap. The CDR3, as DNA: TGTGCCAGCAGGGCCTCCAACTATGGCTACACCTTC. It codes for CASRASNYGYTF.

The gene calls are TRBV28 and TRBJ2-3; possibly TRBD2 for D (5 bases). Germline V gene sequence: CDR1 MDHEN, CDR2 SYDVKM. This CDR3 has 13 residues. With 5 bases removed from V and 4 bases from J, the gap between germline ends came to 10 bases. For the CDR3, the DNA is TGTGCCAGCAGTCGGGAAGGAGCAGATACGCAGTATTTT. Translated: CASSREGADTQYF.

About this clone itself: Other DNA sequences within the sample encode an identical CDR3. The chain links TRBV7-9 to TRBJ1-1; possible D gene TRBD1, 6 bases. With 5 bases removed from V and 3 bases from J, the gap between germline ends came to 7 bases. The CDR3 is 12 residues long. Germline assignment: CDR1 SEHNR and CDR2 FQNEAQ (reference sequence). CDR3 in DNA: TGTGCCAGCAGCCCAGGGGACACTGAAGCTTTCTTT. This encodes CASSPGDTEAFF. Combining the CDR3 with reference TRBV7-9 and TRBJ1-1 gives the whole variable domain DTGVSQNPRHKITKRGQNVTFRCDPISEHNRLYWYRQTLGQGPEFLTYFQNEAQLEKSRLLSDRFSAERPKGSFSTLEIQRTEQGDSAMYLCASSPGDTEAFFGQGTRLTVV.

The chain links TRBV9 to TRBJ2-7, with TRBD2 identical over 13 bases. Germline V CDR1 and CDR2: SGDLS, YYNGEE. V lost 3 bases to trimming and J lost 3 bases; unmatched junction nucleotides: 3. CDR3 length: 15 residues. In DNA form, the CDR3 reads TGTGCCAGCAGCGCGGGACTAGCGGGAAACTACGAGCAGTACTTC. Protein sequence: CASSAGLAGNYEQYF.

The CDR3 coding sequence is TGTGCCAGCAGCCGCCTTGGGGCTAGCGGGAGAATCGCAGATACGCAGTATTTT. Encoded protein: CASSRLGASGRIADTQYF. The chain employs TRBV4-2 and TRBJ2-3; TRBD2 agrees at 10 bases. Germline V gives CDR1 LGHNA, CDR2 YNFKEQ. The CDR3 runs 18 residues. After removal of 4 bases from V and 4 bases from J, the junction contained 14 bases not matched to a gene.

The V call is TRBV7-2, the J call TRBJ1-6; perhaps TRBD1 as D (5 bases). This CDR3 region has 15 residues. V was pared by 5 bases and J by 6 bases, with 14 bases between. CDR1 is SGHTA, CDR2 FQGNSA, per germline. DNA for the CDR3: TGTGCCAGCAGCCATTATACAGGCCTTAATTCACCCCTCCACTTT. Residues: CASSHYTGLNSPLHF.

This clone was found a few times. The chain couples TRBV5-1 to TRBJ2-1; 7 bases fit TRBD1. With V trimmed by 0 bases and J by 5 bases, 5 bases remained unmatched. Germline loops: CDR1 SGHRS, CDR2 YFSETQ. This CDR3 is 15 amino acids long. This CDR3 reads CASSLGGQTNNEQFF. The CDR3 DNA is TGCGCCAGCAGCTTGGGGGGACAGACGAACAATGAGCAGTTCTTC. The variable domain in full, completed from reference TRBV5-1 and TRBJ2-1, reads KAGVTQTPRYLIKTRGQQVTLSCSPISGHRSVSWYQQTPGQGLQFLFEYFSETQRNKGNFPGRFSGRQFSNSRSEMNVSTLELGDSALYLCASSLGGQTNNEQFFGPGTRLTVL.

Here the CDR3 reads CASSLTSGRQETQYF. CDR3 sequence (DNA): TGTGCCAGCAGTTTGACTAGCGGACGCCAAGAGACCCAGTACTTC. V gene TRBV27 combines with J gene TRBJ2-5; 9 bases align to TRBD2. The length of the CDR3 is 15 residues. J lost 1 base, V lost 3 bases, and 3 bases had no gene match. The V gene's germline CDR1 is MNHEY and CDR2 SMNVEV (reference sequence).

CDR3 sequence reads: CASRPPGLAGSGQYF. CDR3 in DNA: TGTGCCAGCAGGCCACCGGGACTAGCGGGATCCGGACAGTACTTC. This chain links TRBV7-2 with TRBJ2-7, with 13 bases fitting TRBD2. V lost 6 bases, J lost 10 bases, and 12 bases stayed unmatched. CDR1 and CDR2 from the germline V gene are SGHTA and FQGNSA. The CDR3 runs to 15 residues.

The V gene is TRBV11-2, the J gene TRBJ1-1, with 12 bases aligning to TRBD1. CDR3 length equals 17 residues. V was clipped by 3 bases and J by 6 bases; unmatched bases: 11. Germline-derived CDR1 and CDR2 are SGHAT and FQNNGV. The CDR3 loop reads CASSFPGQGAVKAEAFF. CDR3 nucleotides: TGTGCCAGCAGCTTTCCGGGACAGGGGGCGGTGAAAGCTGAAGCTTTCTTT.

The J gene is TRBJ2-5, the V gene TRBV10-1; TRBD2 agrees at 9 bases. With 2 bases clipped from V and 6 bases from J, the junction kept 7 bases outside the gene matches. The CDR3 has 15 amino acids. The germline V gene encodes CDR1 WNHNN and CDR2 SYGVQD (reference sequence). The CDR3 sequence: CASSEEAGGVKTQYF. CDR3 DNA sequence: TGCGCCAGCAGTGAGGAAGCGGGGGGAGTGAAGACCCAGTACTTC.

The chain combines TRBV5-4 with TRBJ2-5; no reliable D call. There are 13 residues in the CDR3. Germline V CDR1 and CDR2: SGHNT, YYREEE (reference sequence). V lost 1 base, J lost 1 base, and 5 bases lay in between. The CDR3 bases are TGTGCCAGCAGCTTGCAGATCCAAGAGACCCAGTACTTC. This encodes CASSLQIQETQYF. Together with reference TRBV5-4 and TRBJ2-5, the CDR3 gives the full variable domain: ETGVTQSPTHLIKTRGQQVTLRCSSQSGHNTVSWYQQALGQGPQFIFQYYREEENGRGNFPPRFSGLQFPNYSSELNVNALELDDSALYLCASSLQIQETQYFGPGTRLLVL.

This chain links TRBV10-3 with TRBJ1-1, with unresolved D. Per germline, CDR1 ENHRY and CDR2 SYGVKD. This CDR3 contains 13 residues. Trimming took 2 bases from V and 2 from J, leaving 6 bases between them. CDR3 sequence reads: CAISENRNTEAFF. The CDR3 DNA follows: TGTGCCATCAGTGAGAACAGAAACACTGAAGCTTTCTTT.

The chain couples TRBV2 to TRBJ2-3; unclear D gene. The CDR3 has 13 amino acids. Germline V gives CDR1 SNHLY, CDR2 FYNNEI. Trimming removed 6 bases at V and 2 bases at J, with 9 bases between. CDR3 bases: TGTGCCAGCAGCTCCGACATCACAGATACGCAGTATTTT. The encoded protein is CASSSDITDTQYF.

The V and J genes are TRBV3-1 (or the pseudogene TRBV3-2) and TRBJ1-2, with 8 bases lining up with TRBD1. This CDR3 comprises 13 residues. Trimming at V came to 4 bases and at J to 7 bases, leaving 5 bases not matched to a gene. Germline lookup yields CDR1 LGHDT and CDR2 YNNKEL (reference sequence). The DNA of the CDR3 is TGTGCCAGCAGCCTAACAGGGGGTTCTGGCTACACCTTC. The encoded protein is CASSLTGGSGYTF.

The genes are TRBV6-6 and TRBJ2-7, with 7 bases that match TRBD1. The germline V gene encodes CDR1 MNHNY and CDR2 SVGAGI (reference sequence). The junction had 6 bases not matched to a gene; V was cut back by 0 bases and J by 4 bases. The CDR3 runs to 15 residues. DNA of the CDR3: TGTGCCAGCAGTTACTCAGGGGGCCGTGAGTACGAGCAGTACTTC. It specifies CASSYSGGREYEQYF.

V usage is TRBV7-3 and J usage is TRBJ1-2, with D uncertain. V gave up 0 bases and J gave up 6 bases, with 14 bases separating them. The CDR3 runs 15 residues. CDR1 is SGHTA, CDR2 FQGTGA, per germline. The CDR3 DNA sequence: TGTGCCAGCAGCTTAACTGCGGAGAAGAGGGATGGCTACACCTTC. Residues: CASSLTAEKRDGYTF.

This sequence joins TRBV5-4 and TRBJ2-2; tentative D call: TRBD2 (6 bases). V lost 0 bases and J lost 0, with 9 bases in between. The CDR3 is made up of 16 amino acids. Germline lookup yields CDR1 SGHNT and CDR2 YYREEE (reference sequence). The CDR3 DNA follows: TGTGCCAGCAGCTTGGCTAGCGTCGCGAACACCGGGGAGCTGTTTTTT. Its protein is CASSLASVANTGELFF. Looking up the rest from reference TRBV5-4 and TRBJ2-2 gives the full variable domain: ETGVTQSPTHLIKTRGQQVTLRCSSQSGHNTVSWYQQALGQGPQFIFQYYREEENGRGNFPPRFSGLQFPNYSSELNVNALELDDSALYLCASSLASVANTGELFFGEGSRLTVL.